This T cell receptor (beta chain) was sequenced in a study of blood T cells in healthy people across ages. Notes on this clonotype: Its matching antigen is unknown.

Per sample, no less than 5 micrograms of total RNA were extracted. Study conclusions and caveats: Long-lived donors had more naive CD4+ cells and higher diversity than aged donors.

The CDR3 sequence is 12 residues long. Germline values: CDR1 MNHEY, CDR2 SMNVEV (reference sequence). Unmatched junction bases numbered 3, after V lost 3 bases and J lost 10 bases. Combining a sample-barcoded 5' primer with a J-beta primer mix, a second PCR ran for roughly 7 to 11 cycles. All samples yielded 2.5 million or more CDR3-containing paired-end reads. TCRdb used MiXCR to reprocess the 5' RACE reads, holding one entry per CDR3 protein. Altogether about 1.4 million distinct CDR3 sequences are present, 55% to 75% being singletons, with the ten largest covering over 5.5%. The sequence came from a young man in good health. This chain connects TRBV27 to TRBJ1-2, with 9 bases identical to TRBD1. Sequenced: blood. CDR3 DNA sequence: TGTGCCAGCAGTTTGGGACAGGGAGACTACACCTTC. Its protein is CASSLGQGDYTF.